These 2 T cell receptor beta chains came from one sample sequenced in a study of T cells in localized non-small cell lung cancer. Some clones are missing from TCRdb's copy, which holds only in-frame ones; the method was immunoSEQ multiplex PCR. Among approximately 23,000 clones, approximately 88% were seen once, and the ten largest hold more than 10%. The sequencing used peripheral blood, collected before any cancer treatment. The receptor set was obtained from a male donor aged 60 or over with stage I lung adenocarcinoma.

The CDR3, as DNA: TGTGCCAGCAGTTTTAGTAGAGCTGTTGAAGCTTTCTTT. Amino acid sequence: CASSFSRAVEAFF. The V call is TRBV28, the J call TRBJ1-1; D call uncertain. Between the trimmed V and J ends, which lost 3 bases and 7 bases, there was a span of 12 bases. Germline CDR1 and CDR2: MDHEN and SYDVKM. The CDR3 loop spans 13 amino acids.

This chain joins TRBV7-6 and TRBJ1-2, with TRBD1 matching over 7 bases. This CDR3 has 16 residues. Germline V CDR1 and CDR2: SGHVS, FNYEAQ. J was trimmed by 3 bases and V by 5 bases; bases with no gene match: 12. CDR3 residues: CASSPGGTFWDYGYTF. CDR3 bases: TGTGCCAGCAGCCCAGGGGGGACCTTTTGGGACTATGGCTACACCTTC.